This TCR beta chain was captured by sequencing in a study of blood T cell repertoires in COVID-19. Looking at the study overall: Collection of acute and convalescent COVID-19 samples took place in the United States, Italy and Spain. From T cells, B-cell-depleted T cells, or PBMCs came the material, which was cDNA or gDNA.

As handled by the study authors: Reference gene primer amplification in the assay estimated nucleated cell counts. Clones were sequenced by immunoSEQ multiplex PCR, and TCRdb holds only the in-frame ones, with some missing. Clonal size and the V and J genes are those of that table, whereas D and trimming came from the DNA. Of 60,000 to 75,000 clones in the sample, roughly nine tenths were seen once. This CDR3 has 15 amino acids. Trimming took off 0 bases at V and 0 bases at J, with 9 bases between the two ends. Germline loops: CDR1 SGDLS, CDR2 YYNGEE. This sequence joins TRBV9 and TRBJ1-1; D might be TRBD1 (5 bases). Sequencing was carried out using peripheral blood. The receptor was derived from a woman aged 60 to 75 with acute or convalescent COVID-19. The CDR3: CASSVGPGMNTEAFF. The CDR3 bases are TGTGCCAGCAGCGTAGGACCAGGGATGAACACTGAAGCTTTCTTT. Full variable domain (remainder filled in from reference TRBV9 and TRBJ1-1): DSGVTQTPKHLITATGQRVTLRCSPRSGDLSVYWYQQSLDQGLQFLIQYYNGEERAKGNILERFSAQQFPDLHSELNLSSLELGDSALYFCASSVGPGMNTEAFFGQGTRLTVV.